This T cell receptor beta chain came from a study of cytomegalovirus exposure and HLA in healthy donors. Whole-study results and caveats: About 180 TCR beta chains were listed as cytomegalovirus-associated.

The V and J ends lost 3 bases and 6 bases respectively, with 15 bases between them. The CDR3 has 15 residues. Germline V CDR1 and CDR2: LNHNV, YYDKDF (reference sequence). As to this clone: Its specificity is not known.

Amplification used 60 Vbeta primers and 13 Jbeta primers. Assay: immunoSEQ multiplex PCR; the TCRdb copy retains only in-frame clones and omits some. The repertoire holds 150,000 to 200,000 clones, with 70% to 80% as singletons. The sequence was collected from a woman in her 50s in good health and CMV-seronegative. What was sequenced was PBMCs. The chain recombines TRBV15 with TRBJ1-5; perhaps TRBD1 as D (6 bases). The CDR3 loop reads CATSSRSGARQPQHF. CDR3 DNA: TGTGCCACCAGCAGTCGCTCAGGGGCGCGTCAGCCCCAGCATTTT.